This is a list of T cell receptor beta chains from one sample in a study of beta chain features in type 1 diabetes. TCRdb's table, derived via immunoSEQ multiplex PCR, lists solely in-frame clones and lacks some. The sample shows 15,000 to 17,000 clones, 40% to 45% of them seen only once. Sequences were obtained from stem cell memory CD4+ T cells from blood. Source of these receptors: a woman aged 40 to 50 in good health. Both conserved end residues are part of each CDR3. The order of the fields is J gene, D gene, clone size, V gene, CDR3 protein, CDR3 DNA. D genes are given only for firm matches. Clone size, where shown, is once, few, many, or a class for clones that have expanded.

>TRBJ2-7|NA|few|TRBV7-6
CASSLVSSSYEQYF
TGTGCCAGCAGCTTAGTGAGTAGCTCCTACGAGCAGTACTTC
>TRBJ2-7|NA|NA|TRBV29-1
CSVRPDSISLREQYF
TGCAGCGTCAGACCGGACAGTATCAGTCTACGCGAGCAGTACTTC
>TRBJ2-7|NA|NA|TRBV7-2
CASSLVTTYEQYF
TGTGCCAGCAGCTTAGTGACTACCTACGAGCAGTACTTC
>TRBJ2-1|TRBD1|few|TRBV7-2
CASSPKTGAYNEQFF
TGTGCCAGCAGCCCAAAGACAGGGGCCTACAATGAGCAGTTCTTC
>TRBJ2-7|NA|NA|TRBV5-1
CASSLGGGQPTYEQYF
TGCGCCAGCAGCTTGGGAGGAGGGCAGCCTACCTACGAGCAGTACTTC
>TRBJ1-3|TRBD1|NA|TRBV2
CASSGTGENTIYF
TGTGCCAGCAGTGGGACAGGGGAAAACACCATATATTTT
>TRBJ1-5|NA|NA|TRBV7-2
CASSLWGGAGQPQHF
TGTGCCAGCAGCTTATGGGGCGGGGCGGGTCAGCCCCAGCATTTT
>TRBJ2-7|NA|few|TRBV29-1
CSVEFQGYEQYF
TGCAGCGTTGAATTCCAGGGCTACGAGCAGTACTTC
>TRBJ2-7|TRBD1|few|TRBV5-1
CASTRGPSGTAYEQYF
TGCGCCAGCACGCGCGGTCCCTCCGGGACAGCCTACGAGCAGTACTTC
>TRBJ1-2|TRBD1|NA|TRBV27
CASSSLRGPGYTF
TGTGCCAGCAGTTCCCTCAGGGGGCCTGGCTACACCTTC
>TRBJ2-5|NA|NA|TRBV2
CASSPGRETQYF
TGTGCCAGCAGTCCTGGTCGGGAGACCCAGTACTTC
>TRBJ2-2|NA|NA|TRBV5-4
CASSLEDPQGRELFF
TGTGCCAGCAGCTTGGAAGACCCACAGGGAAGGGAGCTGTTTTTT
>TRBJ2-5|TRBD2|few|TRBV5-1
CASSRDYRETQYF
TGCGCCAGCAGCAGGGACTACCGGGAGACCCAGTACTTC
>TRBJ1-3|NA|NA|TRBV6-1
CASSESPRSGNTIYF
TGTGCCAGCAGTGAAAGCCCTAGATCTGGAAACACCATATATTTT
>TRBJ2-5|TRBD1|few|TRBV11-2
CASSVRDRETQYF
TGTGCCAGCAGTGTAAGGGACAGAGAGACCCAGTACTTC
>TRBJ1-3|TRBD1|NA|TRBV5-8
CASSLAGQGAGNTIYF
TGTGCCAGCAGCTTGGCGGGACAGGGAGCTGGAAACACCATATATTTT
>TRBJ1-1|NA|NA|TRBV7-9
CASSPDWGGSEAFF
TGTGCCAGCAGCCCCGATTGGGGAGGATCGGAAGCTTTCTTT
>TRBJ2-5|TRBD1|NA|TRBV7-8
CASSLRPGQGHGETQYF
TGTGCCAGCAGCTTGAGGCCGGGACAGGGGCATGGGGAGACCCAGTACTTC